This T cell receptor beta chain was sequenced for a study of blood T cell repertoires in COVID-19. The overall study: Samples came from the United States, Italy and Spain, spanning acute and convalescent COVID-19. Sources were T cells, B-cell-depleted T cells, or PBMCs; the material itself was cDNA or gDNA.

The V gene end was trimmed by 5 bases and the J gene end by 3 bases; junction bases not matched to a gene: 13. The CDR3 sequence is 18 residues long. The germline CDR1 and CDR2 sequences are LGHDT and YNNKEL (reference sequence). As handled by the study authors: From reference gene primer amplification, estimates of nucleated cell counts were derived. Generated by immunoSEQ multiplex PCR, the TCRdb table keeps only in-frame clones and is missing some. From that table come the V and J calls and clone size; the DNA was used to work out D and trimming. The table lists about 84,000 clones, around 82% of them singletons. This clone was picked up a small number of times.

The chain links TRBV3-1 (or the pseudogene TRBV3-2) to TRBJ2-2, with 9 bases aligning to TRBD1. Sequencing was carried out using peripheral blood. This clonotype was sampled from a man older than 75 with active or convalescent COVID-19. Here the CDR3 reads CASSDESWDRVYTGELFF. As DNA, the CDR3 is TGTGCCAGCAGCGATGAATCGTGGGACAGGGTGTACACCGGGGAGCTGTTTTTT.